This T cell receptor beta chain was recovered during a study of response to subunit inactivated influenza vaccine. Findings and caveats of the study: Authors proposed each seasonal influenza vaccination draws in few new T cells.

Comments on this clonotype: Antigen specificity is unknown.

TCRdb independently ran MiXCR on the RT-PCR reads; one entry per CDR3 protein. The sample consists of fewer than 250,000 distinct CDR3 sequences, approximately 15% of them appearing once. Looked up from germline, CDR1 is SGHAT and CDR2 is FQNNGV. V lost 4 bases and J lost 2; bases outside the gene matches: 7. CDR3 length: 17 residues. The chain joins TRBV11-2 to TRBJ2-5; TRBD2 matches 13 bases. This sample comprised CD8+ T cells sorted from PBMCs, obtained 4 to 6 days after vaccination. This clonotype was obtained from a man aged 45-60 years who received an inactivated influenza vaccine. CDR3 bases: TGTGCCAGCAGCTCTTGGACTAGCGGGGGATATCAAGAGACCCAGTACTTC. Its translation: CASSSWTSGGYQETQYF.